This paragraph reports one T cell receptor beta chain. Amplification used 60 Vbeta primers and 13 Jbeta primers. TCRdb's copy holds only in-frame clones and misses some; the assay was immunoSEQ multiplex PCR. Of fewer than 100,000 clones in the sample, around 80% were seen once. The record originates from a study of cytomegalovirus exposure and HLA in healthy donors. Study overall: The study placed about four fifths of its 398 genotyped donors in the Caucasian-associated ancestry cluster.

CDR1 is KGHSH, CDR2 LQKENI, per germline. V was pared by 5 bases and J by 3 bases, with 4 bases of the junction left unmatched. This CDR3 spans 16 amino acids. The sample taken for sequencing was PBMCs. The TCR sequence derives from a male donor in good health and CMV-seropositive. This rearrangement joins TRBV18 to TRBJ2-2; 12 positions match TRBD2. Here the CDR3 reads CASSAPSGRDTGELFF. The CDR3 DNA reads TGTGCCAGCTCAGCCCCTAGCGGGAGGGACACCGGGGAGCTGTTTTTT.